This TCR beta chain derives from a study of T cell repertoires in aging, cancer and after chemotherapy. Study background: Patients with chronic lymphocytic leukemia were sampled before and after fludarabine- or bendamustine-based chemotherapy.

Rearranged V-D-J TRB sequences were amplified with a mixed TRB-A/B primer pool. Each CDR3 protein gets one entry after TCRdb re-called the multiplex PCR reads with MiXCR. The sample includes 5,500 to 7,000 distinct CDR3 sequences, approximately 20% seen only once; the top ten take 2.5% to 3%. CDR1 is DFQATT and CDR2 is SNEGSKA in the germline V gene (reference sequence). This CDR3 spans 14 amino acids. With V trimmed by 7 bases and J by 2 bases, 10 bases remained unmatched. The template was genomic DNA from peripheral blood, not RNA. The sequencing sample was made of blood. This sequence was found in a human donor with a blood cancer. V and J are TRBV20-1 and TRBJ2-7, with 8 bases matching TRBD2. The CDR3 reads CSVLAASSTYEQYF. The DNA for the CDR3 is TGCAGTGTACTAGCGGCCTCGTCCACCTACGAGCAGTACTTC.